These 27 T cell receptor beta chains share one sample of origin, sequenced in a study of blood T cells in healthy people across ages. Next came a second PCR, run for roughly 6 to 11 cycles, which used a sample-barcoded 5' primer along with a J-beta primer mix. One entry per CDR3 protein results from TCRdb running MiXCR on the 5' RACE reads. The sample yields some 1.5 million distinct CDR3 sequences, roughly 43% seen once. The sample taken for sequencing was blood. The receptors were sampled from a woman aged 18-29 years in good health.

This chain uses TRBV2 with TRBJ1-5; weak D call: TRBD1 (5 bases). Germline loops: CDR1 SNHLY, CDR2 FYNNEI. The CDR3 has 16 amino acids. V dropped 4 bases and J dropped 2 bases, with 15 bases sitting between them. CDR3 loop: CASSGTPPGGNQPQHF. DNA of the CDR3: TGTGCCAGCAGTGGGACACCCCCTGGGGGCAATCAGCCCCAGCATTTT.

This clonotype was picked up a small number of times. V gene TRBV28 combines with J gene TRBJ2-1, with D uncertain. CDR3 size: 15 residues. Trimming shortened V by 2 bases and J by 3 bases, and 11 bases separated the two germline ends. From germline, CDR1 is MDHEN and CDR2 SYDVKM. The CDR3, as DNA: TGTGCCAGCAGTTTAGTACAGATGAACTACAATGAGCAGTTCTTC. Translated, it gives CASSLVQMNYNEQFF.

V and J are TRBV4-3 and TRBJ1-2; no clear D gene. The CDR3 spans 16 residues. With 0 bases removed from V and 4 bases from J, the gap between germline ends came to 15 bases. Germline values: CDR1 LGHNA, CDR2 YSLEER. The CDR3 spells CASSQEFPRGSYGYTF. The CDR3 DNA sequence: TGCGCCAGCAGCCAAGAGTTCCCTCGGGGAAGCTATGGCTACACCTTC.

The chain employs TRBV12-3 or TRBV12-4 and TRBJ2-1; D is possibly TRBD2 (7 bases). The germline V and J ends were trimmed by 6 bases and 7 bases, with 19 bases remaining between them. CDR3 length: 15 amino acids. This CDR3 is CASRAQRGAVNEQFF. CDR3 bases: TGTGCCAGCAGAGCTCAACGGGGGGCGGTAAATGAGCAGTTCTTC.

This clonotype was counted a few times. This chain joins TRBV7-2 and TRBJ2-7; D is unresolved. The CDR3 sequence is 14 residues long. From germline, CDR1 is SGHTA and CDR2 FQGNSA. The ends were cut back, 5 bases at V and 1 base at J, with 12 bases in the middle. The CDR3 loop reads CASSRTVLSYEQYF. The CDR3 DNA reads as TGTGCCAGCAGCCGGACCGTTCTGTCCTACGAGCAGTACTTC.

The gene calls are TRBV28 and TRBJ2-7, with TRBD2 matching 7 bases. The J segment lost 7 bases and the V segment lost 3 bases, leaving 9 bases of the junction unmatched. The CDR3 totals 14 residues. Germline V gene lookup returns CDR1 MDHEN and CDR2 SYDVKM. CDR3 in amino acids: CASSFLGTGGEQYF. CDR3 sequence (DNA): TGTGCCAGCAGTTTCCTCGGGACGGGGGGAGAGCAGTACTTC.

DNA of the CDR3: TGCAGCTCGGGACAGGGTGAAGCTTTCTTT. It translates to CSSGQGEAFF. The rearrangement joins TRBV29-1 to TRBJ1-1; 9 bases fit TRBD1. This CDR3 comprises 10 residues. V shed 8 bases and J 7 bases; nucleotides not matched to a gene: 2. CDR1 and CDR2 from the germline V gene are SQVTM and ANQGSEA.

Of note for this clonotype: A read error may account for a junction end that differs from germline. The chain combines TRBV7-2 with TRBJ2-3; maybe TRBD1 (5 bases). The V gene's germline CDR1 is SGHTA and CDR2 FQGNSA. This CDR3 contains 13 residues. The CDR3: CASSYLNTGTQYF. CDR3 DNA: TGTGCCAGCAGCTACCTGAACACAGGTACGCAGTATTTT. The complete variable domain, with remaining parts taken from reference TRBV7-2 and TRBJ2-3, reads GAGVSQSPSNKVTEKGKDVELRCDPISGHTALYWYRQSLGQGLEFLIYFQGNSAPDKSGLPSDRFSAERTGGSVSTLTIQRTQQEDSAVYLCASSYLNTGTQYFGPGTRLTVL.

This rearrangement joins TRBV20-1 to TRBJ1-4; the D gene is possibly TRBD1 (5 bases). The CDR3 spans 12 residues. The germline CDR1 and CDR2 sequences are DFQATT and SNEGSKA (reference sequence). V gave up 3 bases and J gave up 8 bases, with 10 bases separating them. The CDR3 bases are TGCAGTGCTAGGGAAGGGGTCGAAAAACTGTTTTTT. This codes for CSAREGVEKLFF.

The chain links TRBV20-1 to TRBJ2-1; 7 bases agree with TRBD2. Germline V CDR1 and CDR2: DFQATT, SNEGSKA (reference sequence). Trimming took 4 bases from V and 12 from J; bases not matched to a gene: 15. The CDR3 runs to 14 residues. The CDR3 DNA follows: TGCAGTGCTAAAGGTGGGAGGGCCTTATATGGGCAGTTCTTC. This translates into CSAKGGRALYGQFF.

The chain joins TRBV25-1 to TRBJ2-5; D call uncertain. The CDR3 length is 11 residues. Germline lookup yields CDR1 MGHDK and CDR2 SYGVNS. V was clipped by 6 bases and J by 7 bases, with 9 bases between them. In nucleotides, the CDR3 is TGTGCCAGCAGCAACAGCTGGACCCAGTACTTC. Protein sequence: CASSNSWTQYF.

V and J are TRBV10-1 and TRBJ2-3; no reliable D call. The V gene's germline CDR1 is WNHNN and CDR2 SYGVQD (reference sequence). V lost 0 bases and J lost 6, with 7 bases in between. CDR3 length equals 13 residues. The CDR3 protein is CASSESRIDTQYF. CDR3 DNA sequence: TGCGCCAGCAGTGAGTCCCGGATCGATACGCAGTATTTT.

About this clonotype itself: One end of the junction does not line up with germline, which may come from a read error. This chain uses TRBV5-1 with TRBJ2-3; tentative D call: TRBD1 (6 bases). The length of the CDR3 is 14 residues. Germline values: CDR1 SGHRS, CDR2 YFSETQ. The CDR3 spells CTSALQGHADTQYF. DNA of the CDR3: TGCACCAGCGCCTTACAGGGACATGCAGATACGCAGTATTTT.

This clonotype has only a few counts. The chain has TRBV4-1 and TRBJ2-5; possible D gene TRBD2, 6 bases. CDR3 length: 19 residues. Germline CDR1 and CDR2: MGHRA and YSYEKL. Trimming stripped 0 bases from V and 1 base from J, with 21 bases between. CDR3 region: CASSQDPLVVLGGQETQYF. DNA of the CDR3: TGCGCCAGCAGCCAAGATCCCCTTGTTGTGTTGGGGGGCCAAGAGACCCAGTACTTC.

The genes are TRBV6-6 and TRBJ2-3, with D possibly being TRBD1 (6 bases). The germline gives CDR1 MNHNY, CDR2 SVGAGI (reference sequence). Trimming left V 2 bases short and J 6 bases short, with 9 bases between. The CDR3 contains 13 residues. DNA of the CDR3: TGTGCCAGCAGTTACGGGGGCCTGGATACGCAGTATTTT. This gives the protein CASSYGGLDTQYF.

This clonotype was picked up a small number of times. V usage is TRBV9 and J usage is TRBJ2-1, with unresolved D. The germline CDR1 and CDR2 sequences are SGDLS and YYNGEE. The ends were cut back, 3 bases at V and 9 bases at J, with 13 bases in the middle. The CDR3 extends over 13 amino acids. CDR3 protein: CASSAPLGLEQFF. CDR3 bases: TGTGCCAGCAGCGCCCCGCTGGGTCTTGAGCAGTTCTTC.

This clonotype was seen more than once but under ten times. The junction departs from the called germline gene at one end, perhaps through a read error. J is TRBJ2-5 and V is TRBV5-1; the D gene is possibly TRBD2 (6 bases). Germline V lookup: CDR1 SGHRS, CDR2 YFSETQ. This CDR3 has 14 residues. The CDR3 is CASSRTGTQDTQYF. CDR3 nucleotides: TGCGCCAGCAGCCGTACCGGGACTCAAGACACCCAGTACTTC. The full variable domain, its missing parts supplied by reference TRBV5-1 and TRBJ2-5, is KAGVTQTPRYLIKTRGQQVTLSCSPISGHRSVSWYQQTPGQGLQFLFEYFSETQRNKGNFPGRFSGRQFSNSRSEMNVSTLELGDSALYLCASSRTGTQDTQYFGPGTRLLVL.

This clonotype has more than one count but fewer than ten. The DNA of the CDR3 is TGCGCCAGCAGCCAAGATTATCGGACATACAATGAGCAGTTCTTC. Its protein product is CASSQDYRTYNEQFF. This chain links TRBV4-3 with TRBJ2-1; maybe TRBD1 (5 bases). The CDR3 sequence is 15 residues long. V was clipped by 0 bases and J by 4 bases, with 10 bases between them. The germline V gene encodes CDR1 LGHNA and CDR2 YSLEER.

This clonotype was recorded a few times. The chain is built from TRBV14 and TRBJ2-3, with 8 bases identical to TRBD1. CDR3 length: 15 residues. Germline V gene sequence: CDR1 SGHDN, CDR2 FVKESK. V lost 4 bases and J lost 6; bases outside the gene matches: 9. The CDR3 DNA reads as TGTGCCAGCAGCCGAGACCGACAGGGGTTCGATACGCAGTATTTT. The encoded protein is CASSRDRQGFDTQYF.

The V call is TRBV27, the J call TRBJ2-7; 9 bases are a match to TRBD2. This CDR3 contains 14 residues. V was clipped by 3 bases and J by 5 bases; unmatched bases: 5. CDR1 and CDR2 (germline): MNHEY, SMNVEV (reference sequence). Here the CDR3 DNA reads TGTGCCAGCAGTTTGCGGGAGGGAGGACACGAGCAGTACTTC. Translation gives CASSLREGGHEQYF.

V is TRBV29-1 and J is TRBJ2-1, with D perhaps being TRBD1 or TRBD2 (5 bases each). The CDR3 runs 13 residues. Trimming stripped 4 bases from V and 9 bases from J, with 16 bases between. Looked up from germline, CDR1 is SQVTM and CDR2 is ANQGSEA. CDR3 sequence: CSVVPGAGSEQFF. In nucleotides, the CDR3 is TGCAGCGTTGTACCCGGGGCAGGGAGTGAGCAGTTCTTC.

The V and J genes are TRBV27 and TRBJ2-7; no reliable D call. Germline V gene lookup returns CDR1 MNHEY and CDR2 SMNVEV (reference sequence). The ends were cut back, 2 bases at V and 2 bases at J, with 13 bases in the middle. The CDR3 consists of 15 residues. The CDR3 DNA follows: TGTGCCAGCAGTTTAGCGGCAGGTAGGACCTACGAGCAGTACTTC. This encodes CASSLAAGRTYEQYF.

The chain carries TRBV20-1 and TRBJ2-1; 8 bases match TRBD2. The CDR3 sequence is 15 residues long. The germline gives CDR1 DFQATT, CDR2 SNEGSKA (reference sequence). With V trimmed by 5 bases and J by 8 bases, 14 bases remained unmatched. CDR3: CSAPPLAGLVDEQFF. DNA for the CDR3: TGCAGTGCTCCTCCTTTAGCGGGATTAGTGGATGAGCAGTTCTTC.

The table lists this clonotype with a few counts. The rearrangement uses TRBV6-1 and TRBJ1-2, with D perhaps TRBD1 (5 bases). Germline V gene sequence: CDR1 MNHNS, CDR2 SASEGT. The V gene lost 10 bases and the J gene lost 3 bases, with 12 bases spanning the gap. The CDR3 has 12 residues. The CDR3 DNA reads as TGTGCCACGGCCCAGGGAGACTATGGCTACACCTTC. It yields the protein CATAQGDYGYTF.

This clonotype was seen only once. This sequence joins TRBV20-1 and TRBJ2-1; D is tentatively TRBD1 or TRBD2 (5 bases each). This CDR3 spans 18 amino acids. Trimming left V 0 bases short and J 0 bases short, with 18 bases between. Germline V gene data show CDR1 as DFQATT and CDR2 as SNEGSKA (reference sequence). Written as DNA, the CDR3 is TGCAGTGCTAGAGATACGGGGCTAGCCCCTCGCTCCTACAATGAGCAGTTCTTC. Protein product: CSARDTGLAPRSYNEQFF.

The chain employs TRBV11-2 and TRBJ2-2; D not resolved. The germline V and J ends were trimmed by 2 bases and 4 bases, with 5 bases remaining between them. This CDR3 spans 13 amino acids. Germline V CDR1 and CDR2: SGHAT, FQNNGV. The DNA of the CDR3 is TGTGCCAGCAGCTTAAAACCCACCGGGGAGCTGTTTTTT. Translating it yields CASSLKPTGELFF.

The table lists this clonotype with a few counts. The rearrangement links TRBV6-5 to TRBJ2-1; 7 nucleotides line up with TRBD2. The CDR3 sequence is 14 residues long. CDR1 and CDR2 (germline): MNHEY, SVGAGI. The J segment lost 8 bases and the V segment lost 2 bases, leaving 6 bases of the junction unmatched. CDR3 nucleotides: TGTGCCAGCAGTTACCGACTAGCCCGTCATGAGCAGTTCTTC. It translates to CASSYRLARHEQFF.